This T cell receptor (beta chain) was retrieved from a study of regulatory T cells in long-lasting Graves disease. This clonotype was detected only a few times. No antigen is known for it. Construction of the TCR beta libraries employed iRepertoire HTBI primers in conjunction with Arm-PCR of CDR3 regions. One entry per CDR3 protein, called by TCRdb with MiXCR from the multiplex PCR reads. Of 500,000 to 700,000 distinct CDR3 sequences listed, around 30% were seen once; the top ten hold about 40%. Findings and caveats of the study: Fewer public clonotypes were shared by new patients (about 940) than by persistent patients (around 2,900). Peripheral blood, not thyroid tissue, was the sole material studied.

Time point reported: persistent/refractory GD, antithyroid drugs over 5 years with positive TRAb. The authors made the TCR library using RNA they extracted from PBMCs. Sequencing was performed on peripheral blood mononuclear cells (PBMCs), taken when the disease was refractory, from a patient treated with antithyroid drugs. The TCR comes from a female donor with Graves disease.

CDR3 nucleotides: TGTGCCAGCAGTTCCGGGACAGCCAAAAACATTCAGTACTTC. It yields the protein CASSSGTAKNIQYF. The V gene is TRBV6-2 or TRBV6-3, the J gene TRBJ2-4, with D perhaps matching TRBD1 or TRBD2 (5 bases each). The CDR3 loop spans 14 amino acids. The germline CDR1 and CDR2 sequences are MNHEY and SVGEGT. The V and J ends lost 4 bases and 0 bases respectively, with 7 bases between them.